The sample holds a few counts of the clone carrying this T cell receptor (beta chain). The antigen is undetermined. This record comes from a study of cytomegalovirus exposure and HLA in healthy donors. Germline V CDR1 and CDR2: MGHRA, YSYEKL. The CDR3 totals 14 residues. Trimming stripped 0 bases from V and 6 bases from J, with 9 bases between. PCR was performed using 60 Vbeta and 13 Jbeta primers. Clones were sequenced by immunoSEQ multiplex PCR, and TCRdb holds only the in-frame ones, with some missing. Here the sample spans 150,000 to 200,000 clones, approximately 88% being singletons. General observations from the study: TCR beta V- and J-gene trimming was later associated with a missense DCLRE1C variant. Later analysis identified several of the most significant clusters that appeared linked to common viral pathogens. Later on, an analysis tied 15,000 to 20,000 TCR beta sequences to HLA alleles at 0.05 false discovery rate. TCR beta chains associated with HLA were, in a later analysis, more clonally expanded than equally common others.

V usage is TRBV4-1 and J usage is TRBJ1-5, with D unclear. The sample consisted of PBMCs. The receptor comes from a woman under 30 in good health and CMV-seronegative. The CDR3 spells CASSQDIHGQPQHF. DNA of the CDR3: TGCGCCAGCAGCCAAGATATTCACGGTCAGCCCCAGCATTTT.